The source of this T cell receptor (beta chain) is a study of T cells in Graves' hyperthyroidism and ophthalmopathy. Findings of the study overall: Ophthalmopathy was model-predicted a median roughly 6.3 months pre-onset.

Germline lookup yields CDR1 LGHDT and CDR2 YNNKEL (reference sequence). V dropped 8 bases and J dropped 6; count of bases not matched to a gene: 9. The CDR3 is 14 amino acids. Clinical symptoms, serum thyroxine, TRAb, thyroid ultrasound and orbital computed tomography established diagnosis. TCR beta CDR3 regions were amplified from RNA. The primer set for the first-round RT-PCR of the TCR CDR3 was HTBI. TCRdb re-called the multiplex PCR reads with MiXCR, one entry per CDR3 protein. The sample holds about 400,000 distinct CDR3 sequences, 11% to 15% seen once. This clonotype was recorded at least ten times. The antigen is not known.

This receptor was taken from a man aged 50 to 60 with Graves' ophthalmopathy. The sequencing sample was made of blood. This sequence joins TRBV3-1 and TRBJ2-3, with 9 bases fitting TRBD2. CDR3 DNA: TGTGCCAGCCGACTTAGCGGGAGTGAGGATACGCAGTATTTT. Amino acids: CASRLSGSEDTQYF.